These 32 T cell receptor beta chains share one sample of origin, sequenced in a study of blood T cells in healthy people across ages. The use of a sample-barcoded 5' primer and a J-beta primer mix characterized a second PCR of about 7 to 12 cycles. Each CDR3 protein is one row after TCRdb ran MiXCR on the 5' RACE reads. The repertoire holds 850,000 to 1,100,000 distinct CDR3 sequences, with around two fifths as singletons. The sample consisted of blood. These receptors came from a man between 18 and 29 years old in good health.

This clonotype was detected only a few times. The V gene is TRBV5-1, the J gene TRBJ2-5; TRBD2 matches at 8 bases. Germline loops: CDR1 SGHRS, CDR2 YFSETQ. The CDR3 spans 16 residues. V gave up 2 bases and J gave up 2 bases; unmatched junction bases: 8. The CDR3 loop reads CASSFSGTPIQETQYF. For the CDR3, the DNA is TGCGCCAGCAGCTTTAGCGGGACGCCTATACAAGAGACCCAGTACTTC.

The chain joins TRBV28 to TRBJ1-4; possible D gene TRBD1, 5 bases. Germline assignment: CDR1 MDHEN and CDR2 SYDVKM. This CDR3 has 14 amino acids. V lost 5 bases and J lost 8, with 15 bases in between. CDR3 DNA: TGTGCCAGCAGTCCGCCGACAGTAGTCGAAAAACTGTTTTTT. Encoded protein: CASSPPTVVEKLFF.

This clonotype was detected ten times or more. This sequence joins TRBV5-1 and TRBJ1-5; D perhaps matches TRBD1 (5 bases). V was shortened by 3 bases and J by 1 base, with 5 bases between the two germline ends. This CDR3 region has 13 residues. Germline CDR1 and CDR2: SGHRS and YFSETQ. In DNA form, the CDR3 reads TGCGCCAGCAGCTGGGACAGCAATCAGCCCCAGCATTTT. Its translation is CASSWDSNQPQHF. Looking up the rest from reference TRBV5-1 and TRBJ1-5 gives the full variable domain: KAGVTQTPRYLIKTRGQQVTLSCSPISGHRSVSWYQQTPGQGLQFLFEYFSETQRNKGNFPGRFSGRQFSNSRSEMNVSTLELGDSALYLCASSWDSNQPQHFGDGTRLSIL.

The chain combines TRBV25-1 with TRBJ2-1, with D possibly TRBD2 on 6 matching bases. The CDR3 is made up of 15 amino acids. From germline, CDR1 is MGHDK and CDR2 SYGVNS. V was pared by 4 bases and J by 4 bases, with 14 bases between. CDR3 sequence: CASSGASAPYNEQFF. The CDR3 nucleotides are TGTGCCAGCAGTGGGGCTAGCGCACCTTACAATGAGCAGTTCTTC.

This clonotype was seen a handful of times. V and J are TRBV28 and TRBJ2-6; D could derive from TRBD1 or TRBD2 (6 bases each). V dropped 7 bases and J dropped 0 bases, with 16 bases sitting between them. The CDR3 runs 17 residues. Looked up from germline, CDR1 is MDHEN and CDR2 is SYDVKM. The CDR3 region is CASISGAGHSGANVLTF. DNA of the CDR3: TGTGCCAGCATTTCGGGGGCAGGTCACTCTGGGGCCAACGTCCTGACTTTC.

This chain connects TRBV7-9 to TRBJ1-2; tentatively, D is TRBD1 (5 bases). CDR1 SEHNR and CDR2 FQNEAQ come from the germline V gene (reference sequence). The ends were cut back, 2 bases at V and 6 bases at J, with 19 bases in the middle. CDR3 length: 16 residues. CDR3 region: CASSLNRWGTRDGYTF. CDR3 bases: TGTGCCAGCAGCTTAAATCGTTGGGGGACCCGTGATGGCTACACCTTC.

The rearrangement links TRBV20-1 to TRBJ1-4; no reliable D call. The germline gives CDR1 DFQATT, CDR2 SNEGSKA (reference sequence). This CDR3 spans 15 amino acids. Trimming shortened V by 1 base and J by 4 bases, and 13 bases separated the two germline ends. CDR3 coding DNA: TGCAGTGCTAGAGGACTGGGAGCGGATAATGAAAAACTGTTTTTT. Translation gives CSARGLGADNEKLFF.

V gene TRBV4-1 combines with J gene TRBJ1-4; a weak D match, TRBD1 (6 bases). CDR1 and CDR2 from the germline V gene are MGHRA and YSYEKL. The CDR3 runs 15 residues. Trimming shortened V by 7 bases and J by 2 bases, and 14 bases separated the two germline ends. The CDR3 reads CASTRSQGTNEKLFF. The CDR3 nucleotides are TGCGCCAGCACTCGCTCCCAGGGGACTAATGAAAAACTGTTTTTT.

The chain combines TRBV5-1 with TRBJ2-1, with TRBD2 as a possible D gene (6 bases). CDR3 length: 16 residues. The ends were cut back, 4 bases at V and 1 base at J, with 15 bases in the middle. Germline CDR1 reads SGHRS; CDR2 reads YFSETQ. The CDR3 region has the DNA TGCGCCAGCAGCCCGGGACTCTCTCAGTCCTACAATGAGCAGTTCTTC. Its translation is CASSPGLSQSYNEQFF. The entire variable domain, with the rest obtained from reference TRBV5-1 and TRBJ2-1, is as follows: KAGVTQTPRYLIKTRGQQVTLSCSPISGHRSVSWYQQTPGQGLQFLFEYFSETQRNKGNFPGRFSGRQFSNSRSEMNVSTLELGDSALYLCASSPGLSQSYNEQFFGPGTRLTVL.

This clonotype showed up just a few times. The rearrangement uses TRBV20-1 and TRBJ1-5; D gene uncertain. Germline CDR1 reads DFQATT; CDR2 reads SNEGSKA (reference sequence). With 0 bases removed from V and 7 bases from J, the gap between germline ends came to 16 bases. There are 15 residues in the CDR3. The CDR3 reads CSARDGGRGGQPQHF. The CDR3 DNA sequence: TGCAGTGCTAGAGATGGCGGGAGAGGAGGACAGCCCCAGCATTTT.

There are a few counts of this clonotype. The chain combines TRBV7-2 with TRBJ2-7; D unclear. Germline CDR1 and CDR2: SGHTA and FQGNSA. The CDR3 runs to 13 residues. V lost 5 bases and J lost 6, with 14 bases in between. CDR3 DNA: TGTGCCAGCAGCCGCAAAGGGTTTTTCGAGCAGTACTTC. Translation: CASSRKGFFEQYF.

The chain recombines TRBV30 with TRBJ2-2; 9 bases are a match to TRBD2. Germline CDR1 and CDR2: GTSNPN and SVGIG (reference sequence). The CDR3 sequence is 16 residues long. V was pared by 7 bases and J by 3 bases, with 12 bases of the junction left unmatched. The DNA of the CDR3 is TGTGCCTCCGATGGGGCTAGCGGGGTCTACACCGGGGAGCTGTTTTTT. Translating it yields CASDGASGVYTGELFF.

The genes are TRBV6-2 or TRBV6-3 and TRBJ2-3; a possible D gene is TRBD2 (6 bases). Germline V gives CDR1 MNHEY, CDR2 SVGEGT. CDR3 size: 17 residues. V was cut by 6 bases and J by 5 bases, with 24 bases left in between. CDR3 sequence reads: CASSPLNFGGLKDTQYF. CDR3 in DNA: TGTGCCAGCAGCCCACTAAATTTCGGGGGATTGAAAGATACGCAGTATTTT.

The sample holds many counts of this clonotype. With a much larger clone just one base away, this may be a read error. This rearrangement joins TRBV10-3 to TRBJ2-7, with D maybe TRBD1 (6 bases). The CDR3 extends over 13 amino acids. Germline CDR1 ENHRY, CDR2 SYGVKD. Trimming removed 10 bases from V and 0 bases from J, with 13 bases in between. CDR3 residues: CASRDTSSYEQYF. In DNA form, the CDR3 reads TGTGCCAGCAGGGACACGAGCTCCTACGAGCAGTACTTC.

The gene calls are TRBV28 and TRBJ2-1, with D possibly being TRBD1 (5 bases). The CDR3 loop spans 15 amino acids. Trimming stripped 5 bases from V and 13 bases from J, with 24 bases between. Germline CDR1 and CDR2: MDHEN and SYDVKM. The CDR3 spells CASSLTPGNQETQFF. The CDR3 DNA follows: TGTGCCAGCAGTCTGACTCCAGGGAACCAAGAGACCCAGTTCTTC. The complete variable domain, with remaining parts taken from reference TRBV28 and TRBJ2-1, reads DVKVTQSSRYLVKRTGEKVFLECVQDMDHENMFWYRQDPGLGLRLIYFSYDVKMKEKGDIPEGYSVSREKKERFSLILESASTNQTSMYLCASSLTPGNQETQFFGPGTRLTVL.

The chain has TRBV5-5 and TRBJ2-3, with TRBD1 identical over 8 bases. The CDR3 is 16 residues long. Germline lookup yields CDR1 SGHKS and CDR2 YYEKEE (reference sequence). Trimming took 4 bases from V and 2 from J; bases not matched to a gene: 9. CDR3 nucleotide sequence: TGTGCCAGCAGCCGACTGACAGGGGCTGACACAGATACGCAGTATTTT. It encodes CASSRLTGADTDTQYF.

Only a few counts were recorded for this clonotype. The gene calls are TRBV11-2 and TRBJ2-1, with 10 bases that match TRBD2. CDR1 is SGHAT, CDR2 FQNNGV, per germline. V shed 10 bases, J shed 4 bases, and the junction held 13 bases outside the gene matches. The CDR3 covers 16 residues. CDR3 loop: CANSIVAGGPYNEQFF. DNA for the CDR3: TGTGCCAATTCCATAGTAGCGGGGGGACCTTACAATGAGCAGTTCTTC.

J is TRBJ1-5 and V is TRBV20-1; D unresolved. The CDR3 contains 17 residues. Trimming took 5 bases from V and 2 from J, leaving 22 bases between them. Germline CDR1 DFQATT, CDR2 SNEGSKA (reference sequence). For the CDR3, the DNA is TGCAGTGCTCTGGGAAACGGTGGGCGATACGGCAATCAGCCCCAGCATTTT. Amino acids: CSALGNGGRYGNQPQHF.

This clonotype was found a few times. The genes are TRBV20-1 and TRBJ1-1; D unresolved. The V gene's germline CDR1 is DFQATT and CDR2 SNEGSKA (reference sequence). This CDR3 comprises 15 residues. V was cut by 5 bases and J by 3 bases, with 19 bases left in between. The CDR3 sequence: CSASSGLPTDTEAFF. The CDR3 DNA follows: TGCAGTGCTTCTTCCGGGCTCCCTACGGACACTGAAGCTTTCTTT.

This chain connects TRBV7-6 to TRBJ2-3; 8 bases fit TRBD2. The CDR3 is 16 residues long. Germline V gene data show CDR1 as SGHVS and CDR2 as FNYEAQ. V lost 6 bases, J lost 4 bases, and 12 bases stayed unmatched. The DNA for the CDR3 is TGTGCCAGCAGTTCTGGACTAGCTGCACACGCAGATACGCAGTATTTT. It specifies CASSSGLAAHADTQYF.

This clonotype showed up just a few times. CDR3 residues: CATNSGTSTDTQYF. The CDR3 DNA follows: TGTGCCACCAACAGTGGAACTAGCACAGATACGCAGTATTTT. The chain links TRBV10-3 to TRBJ2-3, with D unresolved. Deletions cut 10 bases from V and 0 bases from J, with 14 bases between. Germline values: CDR1 ENHRY, CDR2 SYGVKD. This CDR3 spans 14 amino acids.

Only a few counts were recorded for this clonotype. The gene calls are TRBV14 and TRBJ1-2, with TRBD1 identical over 8 bases. Germline V gene sequence: CDR1 SGHDN, CDR2 FVKESK. CDR3 length: 16 amino acids. V gave up 0 bases and J gave up 4 bases; unmatched junction bases: 7. CDR3 bases: TGTGCCAGCAGCCAAGACCTGGACAGGGCTTCCTATGGCTACACCTTC. Residues: CASSQDLDRASYGYTF. Filled out from reference TRBV14 and TRBJ1-2, the complete variable domain reads EAGVTQFPSHSVIEKGQTVTLRCDPISGHDNLYWYRRVMGKEIKFLLHFVKESKQDESGMPNNRFLAERTGGTYSTLKVQPAELEDSGVYFCASSQDLDRASYGYTFGSGTRLTVV.

The chain recombines TRBV20-1 with TRBJ2-7; 8 bases fit TRBD2. Germline lookup yields CDR1 DFQATT and CDR2 SNEGSKA (reference sequence). This CDR3 is built from 14 residues. V was clipped by 2 bases and J by 5 bases; unmatched bases: 8. CDR3 sequence (DNA): TGCAGTGCTAGATATAGCGGGGATGTGGACGAGCAGTACTTC. Translating it yields CSARYSGDVDEQYF.

V gene TRBV28 combines with J gene TRBJ2-1, with D perhaps TRBD1 (6 bases). The CDR3 totals 13 residues. The ends were cut back, 2 bases at V and 6 bases at J, with 8 bases in the middle. Per the germline V gene, CDR1 is MDHEN and CDR2 is SYDVKM. This chain's CDR3 is CASSLTGLNEQFF. CDR3 coding DNA: TGTGCCAGCAGTTTAACAGGGCTCAATGAGCAGTTCTTC.

The chain carries TRBV28 and TRBJ2-5, with 7 bases identical to TRBD2. Per germline, CDR1 MDHEN and CDR2 SYDVKM. This CDR3 region has 15 residues. The V gene end was trimmed by 4 bases and the J gene end by 2 bases; junction bases not matched to a gene: 7. The CDR3, as DNA: TGTGCCAGCAGTTCCCCCTCGGGGGGTCAAGAGACCCAGTACTTC. Its protein is CASSSPSGGQETQYF. Complete variable domain (other parts from reference TRBV28 and TRBJ2-5): DVKVTQSSRYLVKRTGEKVFLECVQDMDHENMFWYRQDPGLGLRLIYFSYDVKMKEKGDIPEGYSVSREKKERFSLILESASTNQTSMYLCASSSPSGGQETQYFGPGTRLLVL.

The V gene is TRBV12-3 or TRBV12-4, the J gene TRBJ2-3, with 10 bases identical to TRBD1. CDR3 length equals 13 residues. V lost 9 bases to trimming and J lost 5 bases; unmatched junction nucleotides: 5. The CDR3 reads CASLTGGGDTQYF. Written as DNA, the CDR3 is TGTGCCAGTCTGACAGGGGGCGGAGATACGCAGTATTTT.

This clonotype has a single count. The chain recombines TRBV3-1 with TRBJ1-3; D gene ambiguous. CDR1 and CDR2 from the germline V gene are LGHDT and YNNKEL (reference sequence). Between the trimmed V and J ends, which lost 3 bases and 0 bases, there was a span of 9 bases. CDR3 length: 15 residues. CDR3 nucleotides: TGTGCCAGCAGCCACACTGACACCTCTGGAAACACCATATATTTT. Protein sequence: CASSHTDTSGNTIYF.

This clonotype came up a few times. The chain links TRBV6-6 to TRBJ1-4; D gene unclear. The CDR3 spans 15 residues. V lost 0 bases and J 4 bases, leaving 9 bases between the germline ends. The V gene's germline CDR1 is MNHNY and CDR2 SVGAGI (reference sequence). CDR3 loop: CASSYSKSGNEKLFF. In DNA form, the CDR3 reads TGTGCCAGCAGTTACTCGAAATCGGGTAATGAAAAACTGTTTTTT.

The rearrangement links TRBV20-1 to TRBJ2-7; TRBD2 matches 11 bases. V shed 5 bases, J shed 4 bases, and the junction held 4 bases outside the gene matches. Germline V gene data show CDR1 as DFQATT and CDR2 as SNEGSKA (reference sequence). This CDR3 contains 13 residues. For the CDR3, the DNA is TGCAGTGCTCTGACTAGCGGGGCTTACGAGCAGTACTTC. Amino acids: CSALTSGAYEQYF.

The rearrangement links TRBV7-9 to TRBJ1-2; 12 bases are a match to TRBD1. The CDR3 has 15 residues. J lost 4 bases, V lost 5 bases, and 5 bases had no gene match. Germline V gene data show CDR1 as SEHNR and CDR2 as FQNEAQ (reference sequence). The CDR3 nucleotides are TGTGCCAGCAGCGGGACAGGGGGCTTAGGCTATGGCTACACCTTC. Amino acid sequence: CASSGTGGLGYGYTF.

This clonotype was seen repeatedly, ten times or more. This chain joins TRBV5-1 and TRBJ1-2; unclear D gene. This CDR3 spans 13 amino acids. V was pared by 0 bases and J by 4 bases, with 7 bases between. CDR1 SGHRS and CDR2 YFSETQ come from the germline V gene. CDR3: CASSLEQSYGYTF. The CDR3 bases are TGCGCCAGCAGCTTGGAACAGTCCTATGGCTACACCTTC.

This clonotype has only a few counts. The chain links TRBV6-2 or TRBV6-3 to TRBJ2-3; possibly TRBD2 for D (5 bases). The germline V gene encodes CDR1 MNHEY and CDR2 SVGEGT. CDR3 length: 18 amino acids. V was trimmed by 0 bases and J by 5 bases, leaving 21 bases between them. This chain's CDR3 is CASSYSRVGKAGGDTQYF. As DNA, the CDR3 is TGTGCCAGCAGTTACTCGAGGGTGGGGAAAGCAGGCGGAGATACGCAGTATTTT.